The 13 T cell receptor beta chains in this list originate from one sample, sequenced in a study of CD8 T cells in ankylosing spondylitis. Each CDR3 protein gets one entry after TCRdb re-called the 5' RACE reads with MiXCR. The repertoire holds a few hundred thousand distinct CDR3 sequences, with under 20% as singletons. The sequenced sample consisted of blood, either unsorted or a sorted T cell fraction (not recorded which). These receptors were obtained from a male donor with ankylosing spondylitis or in good health (not recorded which).

The chain recombines TRBV4-1 with TRBJ1-1; 11 nucleotides agree with TRBD1. The CDR3 runs 18 residues. Germline-derived CDR1 and CDR2 are MGHRA and YSYEKL. The ends lost 0 bases at V and 1 base at J; junction bases unmatched: 7. The CDR3 loop is CASSQDRDRGTWNTEAFF. CDR3 nucleotides: TGCGCCAGCAGCCAAGATAGGGACAGGGGGACTTGGAACACTGAAGCTTTCTTT.

V gene TRBV29-1 combines with J gene TRBJ2-7, with D possibly TRBD1 on 5 matching bases. CDR1 SQVTM and CDR2 ANQGSEA come from the germline V gene. This CDR3 is built from 12 residues. Trimming took off 3 bases at V and 6 bases at J, with 12 bases between the two ends. In nucleotides, the CDR3 is TGCAGCGTTGATGTGGGTCAGGGCGAGCAGTACTTC. This sequence encodes CSVDVGQGEQYF.

J is TRBJ2-2 and V is TRBV9, with D tentatively TRBD1 (7 bases). V was trimmed by 7 bases and J by 6 bases, leaving 13 bases between them. CDR1 is SGDLS, CDR2 YYNGEE, per germline. CDR3 length equals 13 residues. The CDR3 nucleotides read TGTGCCAGCCAGGCAGGGGGGTCCGGGGAGCTGTTTTTT. Its protein product is CASQAGGSGELFF.

V gene TRBV7-8 combines with J gene TRBJ2-1; no definite D call. The CDR3 contains 17 residues. The V gene's germline CDR1 is SGHVS and CDR2 FQNEAQ. Trimming left V 1 base short and J 5 bases short, with 18 bases between. The CDR3 coding sequence is TGTGCCAGCAGCTTAGTAGCCCCCAGGCGCTACAACAATGAGCAGTTCTTC. The encoded protein is CASSLVAPRRYNNEQFF.

The sample holds a few counts of this clonotype. The chain uses TRBV12-3 or TRBV12-4 and TRBJ2-2; 7 nucleotides match TRBD2. This CDR3 region has 16 residues. With V trimmed by 3 bases and J by 0 bases, 4 bases remained unmatched. CDR3 DNA: TGTGCCAGCAGTTTTAGAGCGGGGCCGAACACCGGGGAGCTGTTTTTT. Encoded protein: CASSFRAGPNTGELFF.

This rearrangement joins TRBV12-3 or TRBV12-4 to TRBJ2-3, with 8 bases fitting TRBD2. CDR3 length: 16 residues. V shed 5 bases, J shed 3 bases, and the junction held 10 bases outside the gene matches. CDR3 nucleotide sequence: TGTGCCAGCAGTCCTAATTCGGGAGGGCCGACAGATACGCAGTATTTT. Translating gives CASSPNSGGPTDTQYF.

This clonotype came up a few times. The CDR3 DNA is TGTGCCAGCAGCCAGACGACAGGTTCTAATGAAAAACTGTTTTTT. Translated, it gives CASSQTTGSNEKLFF. The chain carries TRBV7-8 and TRBJ1-4, with D perhaps matching TRBD1 (6 bases). This CDR3 has 15 residues. Germline loops: CDR1 SGHVS, CDR2 FQNEAQ. V shed 5 bases and J shed 3 bases, with 13 bases lying between them.

This clonotype was seen only a few times. The CDR3 DNA follows: TGTGCCAGCAGTGTACGCCTTATCGGTGGGGAGCTGTTTTTT. This sequence encodes CASSVRLIGGELFF. The chain uses TRBV27 and TRBJ2-2, with D hard to call. Germline CDR1 MNHEY, CDR2 SMNVEV (reference sequence). This CDR3 is 14 amino acids long. V was trimmed by 5 bases and J by 8 bases, leaving 15 bases between them.

The chain couples TRBV13 to TRBJ2-3; perhaps TRBD2 as D (6 bases). V lost 2 bases and J 0 bases, leaving 12 bases between the germline ends. Germline-derived CDR1 and CDR2 are PRHDT and FYEKMQ (reference sequence). The CDR3 runs 16 residues. This CDR3 is CASSLKSSGSTDTQYF. DNA of the CDR3: TGTGCCAGCAGCTTAAAGTCCAGCGGGAGCACAGATACGCAGTATTTT.

This clonotype showed up just a few times. The rearrangement uses TRBV12-3 or TRBV12-4 and TRBJ1-5; TRBD1 aligns across 9 bases. This CDR3 has 15 residues. V trimming: 5 bases; J trimming: 3 bases; junction bases outside the gene matches: 5. CDR3 sequence reads: CASSTGTGSNQPQHF. For the CDR3, the DNA is TGTGCCAGCAGTACCGGGACAGGGTCCAATCAGCCCCAGCATTTT.

The V gene is TRBV28, the J gene TRBJ1-2; no clear D gene. Germline V CDR1 and CDR2: MDHEN, SYDVKM. The V end was cut by 4 bases, the J end by 2 bases, with 2 bases between. CDR3 size: 11 residues. The CDR3 protein is CASSSNYGYTF. DNA of the CDR3: TGTGCCAGCAGTTCAAACTATGGCTACACCTTC.

The chain employs TRBV4-3 and TRBJ1-5, with D uncertain. This CDR3 has 15 residues. CDR1 LGHNA and CDR2 YSLEER come from the germline V gene. Between the trimmed V and J ends, which lost 1 base and 0 bases, there was a span of 7 bases. CDR3 bases: TGCGCCAGCAGCCAAGCTCCCTATAGCAATCAGCCCCAGCATTTT. It codes for CASSQAPYSNQPQHF.

This clonotype turned up a few times. The chain employs TRBV7-3 and TRBJ2-3; 8 bases line up with TRBD2. Germline-derived CDR1 and CDR2 are SGHTA and FQGTGA. The CDR3 extends over 16 amino acids. The V segment lost 5 bases and the J segment 5 bases; nucleotides outside the gene matches: 12. CDR3 DNA: TGTGCCAGCAGCCCAACGGGAGGGGGGGTTCGAGATACGCAGTATTTT. Residues: CASSPTGGGVRDTQYF.